Listed below are T cell receptor beta chains from one sample, sequenced in a study of T cells in Graves' hyperthyroidism and ophthalmopathy. Each CDR3 protein is one row after TCRdb ran MiXCR on the multiplex PCR reads. The sample consists of about 400,000 distinct CDR3 sequences, 25% of them appearing once. Material for sequencing was blood. The receptors stem from a man in his fifties with Graves' hyperthyroidism. Both conserved end residues are part of each CDR3. A D gene is named only where the DNA matches it firmly. Size tells how often a clone was seen (once, few, many) or the class of an expanded clone, and some rows leave it out.

v_call: TRBV29-1; j_call: TRBJ2-3; clone_size: many; d_call: NA; cdr3_nt: TGCAGCGTAAACGCAGGGAGAAGGACAGATACGCAGTATTTT; cdr3_aa: CSVNAGRRTDTQYF
v_call: TRBV7-2; j_call: TRBJ2-7; clone_size: NA; d_call: NA; cdr3_nt: TGTGCCAGCAGCTTAGCGGCGGGACCGTGGGAGCAGTACTTC; cdr3_aa: CASSLAAGPWEQYF
v_call: TRBV2; j_call: TRBJ2-7; clone_size: NA; d_call: TRBD1; cdr3_nt: TGTGCCAGCAGCAGGACAGGTACCTCCTACGAGCAGTACTTC; cdr3_aa: CASSRTGTSYEQYF
v_call: TRBV11-1; j_call: TRBJ2-7; clone_size: many; d_call: NA; cdr3_nt: TGTGCCAGCAGCCTCGGGACTTCATTTCGCGAGCAGTACTTC; cdr3_aa: CASSLGTSFREQYF
v_call: TRBV20-1; j_call: TRBJ2-7; clone_size: few; d_call: NA; cdr3_nt: TGCAGTGCTAGAGATAGGGAGGACTACGAGCAGTACTTC; cdr3_aa: CSARDREDYEQYF
v_call: TRBV20-1; j_call: TRBJ2-5; clone_size: many; d_call: TRBD1; cdr3_nt: TGCAGTGCCTCCGGGACAGATAAAGAGACCCAGTACTTC; cdr3_aa: CSASGTDKETQYF
v_call: TRBV10-3; j_call: TRBJ2-7; clone_size: once; d_call: NA; cdr3_nt: TGTGCCATCAGTGTAGGAGGGATCAGCTCCTACGAGCAGTACTTC; cdr3_aa: CAISVGGISSYEQYF
v_call: TRBV6-5; j_call: TRBJ2-2; clone_size: few; d_call: NA; cdr3_nt: TGTGCCAGCAGTTACTCCTCTCCCACCGGGGAGCTGTTTTTT; cdr3_aa: CASSYSSPTGELFF
v_call: TRBV5-1; j_call: TRBJ1-1; clone_size: many; d_call: NA; cdr3_nt: TGCGCCAGCAGCTCCGACACCTACACTGAAGCTTTCTTT; cdr3_aa: CASSSDTYTEAFF
v_call: TRBV6-1; j_call: TRBJ1-6; clone_size: few; d_call: NA; cdr3_nt: TGTGCCAGCATGAGGGACCACTCCTATAATTCACCCCTCCACTTT; cdr3_aa: CASMRDHSYNSPLHF
v_call: TRBV4-2; j_call: TRBJ2-5; clone_size: few; d_call: NA; cdr3_nt: TGTGCCAGCAGCCAAGACGGCAGGGGAGAGACCCAGTACTTC; cdr3_aa: CASSQDGRGETQYF
v_call: TRBV7-2; j_call: TRBJ2-5; clone_size: NA; d_call: NA; cdr3_nt: TGTGCCAGCAGCAGGGCTTCCCCCCAAGAGACCCAGTACTTC; cdr3_aa: CASSRASPQETQYF
v_call: TRBV6-1; j_call: TRBJ2-2; clone_size: NA; d_call: TRBD2; cdr3_nt: TGTGCCAGCAGTCCTCTCCCAACTAGCGGAAACACCGGGGAGCTGTTTTTT; cdr3_aa: CASSPLPTSGNTGELFF
v_call: TRBV7-2; j_call: TRBJ1-1; clone_size: few; d_call: NA; cdr3_nt: TGTGCCAGCAGCTCTCAGGGGTTCACTGAAGCTTTCTTT; cdr3_aa: CASSSQGFTEAFF
v_call: TRBV7-9; j_call: TRBJ2-1; clone_size: NA; d_call: NA; cdr3_nt: TGTGCCAGCAGCCGACCGCAGATTGGGGAAGAGCAGTTCTTC; cdr3_aa: CASSRPQIGEEQFF
v_call: TRBV7-9; j_call: TRBJ2-1; clone_size: few; d_call: TRBD2; cdr3_nt: TGTGCCAGCAGCCCCCCTGTTAGCGGGAGTTTCTATGAGCAGTTCTTC; cdr3_aa: CASSPPVSGSFYEQFF
v_call: TRBV12-3/TRBV12-4; j_call: TRBJ1-1; clone_size: NA; d_call: NA; cdr3_nt: TGTGCCAGCAGGCCGTCGACGTCGAACACTGAAGCTTTCTTT; cdr3_aa: CASRPSTSNTEAFF
v_call: TRBV20-1; j_call: TRBJ2-7; clone_size: NA; d_call: TRBD1; cdr3_nt: TGCAGTGCTAGAAACAACAGGGGGTCCTACGAGCAGTGCTTC; cdr3_aa: CSARNNRGSYEQCF
v_call: TRBV5-1; j_call: TRBJ2-1; clone_size: few; d_call: TRBD2; cdr3_nt: TGCGCCAGCAGCTTTGCGGGAGGTGGGATTTTACGAGAGCAGTTCTTC; cdr3_aa: CASSFAGGGILREQFF
v_call: TRBV20-1; j_call: TRBJ2-1; clone_size: few; d_call: TRBD1; cdr3_nt: TGCAGTGCAACCCATACAGGGGGCTCCTACAATGAGCAGTTCTTC; cdr3_aa: CSATHTGGSYNEQFF
v_call: TRBV7-2; j_call: TRBJ2-3; clone_size: NA; d_call: NA; cdr3_nt: TGTGCCAGCAGCGACGGGTTGACAGATACGCAGTATTTT; cdr3_aa: CASSDGLTDTQYF
v_call: TRBV5-1; j_call: TRBJ2-5; clone_size: NA; d_call: NA; cdr3_nt: TGCGCCAGCAGCTCCGGGAGAGTGGGAGAGACCCAGTACTTC; cdr3_aa: CASSSGRVGETQYF
v_call: TRBV27; j_call: TRBJ2-3; clone_size: many; d_call: TRBD1; cdr3_nt: TGTGCCAGCAGTTTAAACACAGGGGGTTACACAGATACGCAGTATTTT; cdr3_aa: CASSLNTGGYTDTQYF
v_call: TRBV7-9; j_call: TRBJ2-5; clone_size: once; d_call: TRBD1; cdr3_nt: TGTGCCAGCAGCCAAGGGACAGTCCAAGAGGCCCAGTACTTC; cdr3_aa: CASSQGTVQEAQYF